A selection of T cell receptor beta chains follows, all from one sample in a study of identical twins. TCRdb reanalysed the 5' RACE reads using MiXCR and keeps one entry per CDR3 protein. The table shows some 600,000 distinct CDR3 sequences, with about 7.1% occurring only once. Separately, the same data were catalogued under a study of yellow fever vaccine responses in identical twins.

The sequencing sample was made of PBMCs. Receptors were obtained from a woman in her late teens or twenties in good health. Each CDR3 is given with its conserved first and last residue.

v_call cdr3_aa
TRBV6-1 CASSHGRTNTGELFF
TRBV20-1 CSAEVEQNSPLHF
TRBV29-1 CSVEDISRGINTQYF
TRBV15 CATSRQTGSYYGYTF
TRBV4-1 CASSPLGTSGGIYNEQFF
TRBV5-1 CASSSPPQETQYF
TRBV20-1 CSAPPGFGTDTQYF
TRBV28 CASSLFNGRNNSPLHF
TRBV4-2 CASSPPGYTDTQYF
TRBV7-3 CASSAQENTEAFF
TRBV10-2 CASSDHGGQALFYGYTF
TRBV7-9 CASSLSRTEAFF
TRBV5-1 CASSFWLAGEQFF
TRBV5-1 CASSVRQGTDTQYF
TRBV10-1 CASSEVGGFEAKNIQYF
TRBV29-1 CSEKKLAGVSEQFF
TRBV12-3/TRBV12-4 CASTRQVGETQYF
TRBV25-1 CASSESGWRTEAFF
TRBV12-3/TRBV12-4 CASSKTGHGNTIYF
TRBV3-1 CASSQDRSREAFF
TRBV20-1 CSARDGGGGKAGELFF
TRBV29-1 CSVVGTGVTEAFF
TRBV6-5 CASSYMGVTEAFF
TRBV12-3/TRBV12-4 CASRRAGAPTDTQYF
TRBV24-1 CATSDPIRTGDLRTSYNEQFF
TRBV20-1 CSATSGGAGETQYF
TRBV7-9 CASSLEGREPYNEQFF
TRBV12-3/TRBV12-4 CASSPGFQPQHF
TRBV7-9 CASSWRAITDTQYF
TRBV24-1 CATSDAQNIQYF
TRBV5-6 CASSLAQSLHGYTF
TRBV5-6 CASSGGWVMNTEAFF
TRBV28 CASSFVSNQPQHF
TRBV12-3/TRBV12-4 CASSLRSKNTGELFF
TRBV12-3/TRBV12-4 CASTRARGINEQFF
TRBV29-1 CSVDSGEYGYTF
TRBV6-5 CASSYSASVLNEQFF
TRBV12-3/TRBV12-4 CASSPGLAGGYEQYF